This T cell receptor (beta chain) was identified during a study of early stage breast cancer tumors (TCRdb year 2017). About the full investigation: Of the 15 to 20 invasive breast tumors, roughly eleven were found to be estrogen receptor-positive, progesterone receptor-positive and HER2-negative. A read coverage of roughly 10-fold per sample was achieved on average. A total of 2,651,842 templates, representing 850,000 to 1,400,000 unique clonotypes, were detected across all samples. Of the approximately 12 ER+/PR+/HER2- tumors, eight were classified as invasive ductal carcinomas and four as invasive lobular carcinomas.

Notes on this clone: No antigen is known for it. Qualities for individual bases were not recorded, and no much larger clone is one base off.

Each sample was amplified as two independent genomic DNA replicates: 0.5 to 0.65 ug for blood and approximately 1.5 ug for tumor or normal breast. Following the manufacturer's instructions, the ImmunoSeq Intro kit was used to carry out TCRB sequencing on genomic DNA. Multiplex PCR ran approximately 29 cycles with proprietary primers and spike-in control sequences for absolute quantification. Single-end 150-bp reads were used to sequence an 87-bp fragment covering the CDR3 and the flanking V and J genes. Each lane of an Illumina MiSeq using version 3.0 chemistry carried seven multiplexed samples, with two replicates per sample. The study's processing was this. Raw data were processed with the vendor's proprietary pipeline, and both replicates were merged into a single result per sample. A clonotype was defined as productive rearrangements that share the same V-gene family, CDR3 amino acid sequence and J-gene segment. To compute clonality, the normalized Shannon entropy (Pielou evenness) of TCRB abundances was subtracted from 1. T cell density was estimated as total templates divided by the number of input cells, with the number of input cells inferred from the DNA input amount. Total repertoire diversity and clonality were estimated with Recon using default parameters. Clonotypes with over 0.1% abundance in tumor and at least 32-fold higher abundance in tumor than in normal breast were defined as tumor-enriched. This immuneACCESS table, as held by TCRdb, lists in-frame sequences with V and J called but not all clones. Of the missing ones, under half trace to an unresolved V gene in checked studies; the others have no known cause. Clone size and the V and J calls come from that table; the DNA yielded D and trimming. In this sample the table shows just over 70,000 clones, more than 60% of which occur a single time. The ten biggest clones cover approximately 3.7% of the sample.

Findings and caveats that apply to the study as a whole: Sequencing bulk genomic DNA from unsorted cells could not capture chain pairing or functional markers like CD4, CD8 and FOXP3. Enriched TCRB sequences shared across patients were found to be mostly commonly generated sequences that were unlikely to play an important role in the tumor microenvironment. Tumors showed about 2.5-fold higher T cell density and higher clonality than adjacent normal breast tissue. Because the cohort was small, analysis by tumor subtype was not possible. Repertoires from blood resembled normal breast more closely than tumor, and using blood as a reference for each tissue separated tumor from normal in 14 of 16 patients.

The study profiled bulk TCR beta-chain repertoires in matched peripheral blood, tumor and adjacent normal breast tissue taken from approximately 16 patients with early-stage breast cancer. Before surgery, whole blood (about 4.5-11 mL) was collected into EDTA tubes and processed within 2 hours. Ficoll-Paque centrifugation in SepMate-50 tubes was used to isolate peripheral blood mononuclear cells. PBMCs were cryopreserved in aliquots of 2 to 4 million cells in roughly 90% FBS with around 10% DMSO and kept in liquid nitrogen. Genomic DNA was extracted with the Qiagen AllPrep DNA/RNA Mini kit. What was sequenced was blood. The sequence derives from a person aged 55 to 75 with breast cancer.

In nucleotide form, the sequence is TGTGCCAGCAGTTACCTCAGAGGGAGCTCCTACGAGCAGTACTTC. It encodes CASSYLRGSSYEQYF. The sequence is built from TRBV6-6 and TRBJ2-7; TRBD2 is perhaps the D gene, given 5 matching bases. CDR1 MNHNY and CDR2 SVGAGI were looked up in the germline V gene (reference sequence). The CDR3 runs 15 residues from the cysteine to the phenylalanine. Just the 45-base CDR3 DNA is kept, in frame starting at base 1. Cut back by 2 bases and 0 bases, the V and J ends lie 11 bases apart.